The 25 T cell receptor beta chains in this list originate from one sample, sequenced in a study of metastatic and nonmetastatic thyroid tumors. TCRdb re-called the PCR reads through MiXCR. The sample includes some 17,000 clones, about 26% seen only once; the top ten take about 10%. Before thyroid surgery, none of the patients had received any treatment. The sequenced material came from blood. These receptor sequences come from a male donor with papillary thyroid cancer or a benign thyroid nodule (not recorded which). Some clones in this sample may be carry-over from other donors' samples.

This CDR3 reads CASHLSGEQYF. CDR3 coding DNA: TGTGCCAGCCACTTATCGGGGGAGCAGTACTTC. This chain connects TRBV6-2 or TRBV6-3 to TRBJ2-7; a weak D match, TRBD2 (5 bases). The CDR3 covers 11 residues. V was shortened by 8 bases and J by 7 bases, with 12 bases between the two germline ends. Germline values: CDR1 MNHEY, CDR2 SVGEGT.

Details on this clone: The junction differs from germline at one of its ends, possibly a read error. The chain recombines TRBV3-1 with TRBJ2-7, with D maybe TRBD2 (5 bases). This CDR3 has 13 amino acids. Germline V gene data show CDR1 as LGHDT and CDR2 as YNNKEL (reference sequence). This CDR3 is CAISPGRGRGHYF. The DNA for the CDR3 is TGTGCCATCAGCCCCGGGCGTGGGCGAGGGCATTACTTC.

This clone ranks as medium-sized. The chain joins TRBV20-1 to TRBJ1-2; 9 bases fit TRBD1. After removal of 4 bases from V and 4 bases from J, the junction contained 4 bases not matched to a gene. Looked up from germline, CDR1 is DFQATT and CDR2 is SNEGSKA (reference sequence). There are 13 residues in the CDR3. Written as DNA, the CDR3 is TGCAGTGCTATACCGGGACAGGGCTATGGCTACACCTTC. Protein sequence: CSAIPGQGYGYTF.

This clone was observed many times. CDR3 sequence: CASSLGFESRSGYEQYF. For the CDR3, the DNA is TGTGCCAGCAGCTTAGGGTTTGAGTCCAGATCTGGATACGAGCAGTACTTC. The V gene is TRBV7-8, the J gene TRBJ2-7; D unresolved. This CDR3 contains 17 residues. Germline CDR1 is SGHVS and CDR2 is FQNEAQ. V was pared by 1 base and J by 4 bases, with 20 bases between.

The rearrangement uses TRBV20-1 and TRBJ2-7, with 10 bases lining up with TRBD2. Germline CDR1 and CDR2: DFQATT and SNEGSKA (reference sequence). V was pared by 6 bases and J by 2 bases, with 16 bases of the junction left unmatched. The CDR3 is made up of 17 amino acids. CDR3 sequence: CSAGGGLAGGPTYEQYF. The CDR3 DNA reads as TGCAGTGCGGGAGGGGGGTTAGCGGGAGGCCCGACCTACGAGCAGTACTTC.

As for this clone: The junction and the germline gene differ at one end; a read error may be behind it. The chain employs TRBV4-2 and TRBJ2-3; 8 bases match TRBD2. The CDR3 totals 17 residues. CDR1 LGHNA and CDR2 YNFKEQ come from the germline V gene. The CDR3 region has the DNA TGTGTCAGCAGCCAAGATAGCGGGGAGGGCCCCACAGATACGCAGTATTTT. Translated: CVSSQDSGEGPTDTQYF.

This clone was seen ten or more times. The rearrangement uses TRBV6-4 and TRBJ2-7, with D hard to call. V was cut by 6 bases and J by 5 bases, with 14 bases left in between. Germline V gene lookup returns CDR1 MRHNA and CDR2 SNTAGT. This CDR3 region has 13 residues. DNA for the CDR3: TGTGCCAGCAGCGACGGACCTTCCCACGAGCAGTACTTC. This encodes CASSDGPSHEQYF.

In this sample, this clone turned up many times. This sequence joins TRBV18 and TRBJ2-4, with D perhaps given as TRBD1 or TRBD2 (6 bases each). The V end was cut by 3 bases, the J end by 8 bases, with 23 bases between. The CDR3 consists of 17 residues. Per germline, CDR1 KGHSH and CDR2 LQKENI. CDR3 DNA: TGTGCCAGCTCACCTACCACTATGGGGGGCACTATGGACATTCAGTACTTC. The encoded protein is CASSPTTMGGTMDIQYF.

This clone showed up many times. This chain joins TRBV12-3 or TRBV12-4 and TRBJ2-1, with D possibly TRBD1 on 6 matching bases. V dropped 3 bases and J dropped 4 bases, with 16 bases sitting between them. The CDR3 totals 16 residues. The CDR3 reads CASSFKRQGIYNEQFF. The CDR3 coding sequence is TGTGCCAGCAGTTTTAAGCGTCAGGGGATTTACAATGAGCAGTTCTTC.

Here the CDR3 reads CASSSQPGGGANEQFF. For the CDR3, the DNA is TGTGCCAGCAGCTCGCAACCCGGCGGGGGGGCGAATGAGCAGTTCTTC. The chain combines TRBV11-2 with TRBJ2-1, with 9 bases lining up with TRBD2. With V trimmed by 4 bases and J by 7 bases, 11 bases remained unmatched. This CDR3 contains 16 residues. Germline assignment: CDR1 SGHAT and CDR2 FQNNGV.

This clone was found many times. The chain joins TRBV27 to TRBJ2-4; weak D call: TRBD2 (5 bases). V shed 4 bases and J shed 3 bases, with 19 bases lying between them. The CDR3 sequence is 17 residues long. Per germline, CDR1 MNHEY and CDR2 SMNVEV (reference sequence). The CDR3 spells CASSSTYSVRGKNIQYF. CDR3 sequence (DNA): TGTGCCAGCAGTTCTACTTACTCAGTCCGGGGCAAAAACATTCAGTACTTC.

A few counts support this clone. The CDR3 sequence is CSARDFLQNTYEQYF. The DNA of the CDR3 is TGCAGTGCTAGAGATTTTCTGCAGAACACCTACGAGCAGTACTTC. The chain links TRBV20-1 to TRBJ2-7; D is ambiguous. V was pared by 0 bases and J by 2 bases, with 14 bases between. Germline V gives CDR1 DFQATT, CDR2 SNEGSKA (reference sequence). The CDR3 covers 15 residues.

By proportion, this clone is medium-sized. This chain joins TRBV20-1 and TRBJ2-5, with 7 positions matching TRBD2. The CDR3 is 14 amino acids. CDR1 and CDR2 (germline): DFQATT, SNEGSKA (reference sequence). The trim removed 0 bases at V and 0 bases at J, leaving 1 base unmatched. CDR3 DNA: TGCAGTGCTAGAGAGGGGGGGTACCAAGAGACCCAGTACTTC. Its translation is CSAREGGYQETQYF.

This clone has more than one count but fewer than ten. The genes are TRBV18 and TRBJ2-7; TRBD2 matches at 7 bases. The V and J ends lost 8 bases and 7 bases, in that order; junction bases with no gene match: 14. The CDR3 extends over 14 amino acids. Looked up from germline, CDR1 is KGHSH and CDR2 is LQKENI. As DNA, the CDR3 is TGTGCCAGCACGCTAGCGGCACACCGGGGGGAGCAGTACTTC. Its protein product is CASTLAAHRGEQYF. The full variable domain, its missing parts supplied by reference TRBV18 and TRBJ2-7, is NAGVMQNPRHLVRRRGQEARLRCSPMKGHSHVYWYRQLPEEGLKFMVYLQKENIIDESGMPKERFSAEFPKEGPSILRIQQVVRGDSAAYFCASTLAAHRGEQYFGPGTRLTVT.

The J gene is TRBJ1-6, the V gene TRBV11-2, with TRBD1 identical over 8 bases. The J segment lost 9 bases and the V segment lost 5 bases, leaving 9 bases of the junction unmatched. Per the germline V gene, CDR1 is SGHAT and CDR2 is FQNNGV. This CDR3 contains 15 residues. CDR3 bases: TGTGCCAGCAGCCCACGGACAGGGATTAGTTCACCCCTCCACTTT. It translates to CASSPRTGISSPLHF.

The genes are TRBV27 and TRBJ2-1; 7 bases agree with TRBD2. The germline CDR1 and CDR2 sequences are MNHEY and SMNVEV (reference sequence). With V trimmed by 6 bases and J by 7 bases, 18 bases remained unmatched. The CDR3 is 17 residues long. The CDR3 sequence is CASSLRARLALMNEQFF. In DNA form, the CDR3 reads TGTGCCAGCAGCCTCCGAGCCAGACTAGCCCTAATGAATGAGCAGTTCTTC.

In this sample, this clone turned up a few times. This chain uses TRBV12-3 or TRBV12-4 with TRBJ2-7; D is undetermined. The CDR3 spans 13 residues. Here the CDR3 DNA reads TGTGCCAGCAGTTTCTCTAGTTCCTACGATCAGTACGTC. This gives the protein CASSFSSSYDQYV.

This clone was seen many times. The rearrangement links TRBV7-3 to TRBJ2-3; D not resolved. CDR3 size: 13 residues. Trimming cost V 4 bases and J 5 bases, with 10 bases left between them. Germline CDR1 is SGHTA and CDR2 is FQGTGA. The CDR3 DNA reads as TGTGCCAGCAGCTACACAGTAGTAGATACGCAGTATTTT. Amino acid sequence: CASSYTVVDTQYF.

This clone has at least ten counts. A read error may be the cause here, since a much bigger clone is one base away. This chain links TRBV12-3 or TRBV12-4 with TRBJ1-6, with TRBD1 identical over 7 bases. The CDR3 runs to 13 residues. For the CDR3, the DNA is TGTGCCAGCAGCCTTAGGGACAGTTCACCCCCCCACTTT. Protein sequence: CASSLRDSSPPHF.

This clone was picked up many times. A much larger clone sits a single nucleotide away, making a read error possible. This chain connects TRBV11-1 to TRBJ2-7, with D unclear. The CDR3 loop spans 13 amino acids. Germline V gene lookup returns CDR1 SGHAT and CDR2 FQDESV (reference sequence). Trimming took 7 bases from V and 6 from J, leaving 16 bases between them. CDR3 in DNA: TGTGCCAGCATCTCCCTCCTCGAGAGCGAGCAGTACTTC. Translating gives CASISLLESEQYF. Looking up the rest from reference TRBV11-1 and TRBJ2-7 gives the full variable domain: EAEVAQSPRYKITEKSQAVAFWCDPISGHATLYWYRQILGQGPELLVQFQDESVVDDSQLPKDRFSAERLKGVDSTLKIQPAELGDSAMYLCASISLLESEQYFGPGTRLTVT.

This clone was counted many times. The chain has TRBV6-4 and TRBJ2-3; 8 bases match TRBD2. The CDR3 has 15 amino acids. Germline V lookup: CDR1 MRHNA, CDR2 SNTAGT. V dropped 3 bases and J dropped 3; count of bases not matched to a gene: 5. CDR3 sequence reads: CASSEAASGTDTQYF. In nucleotides, the CDR3 is TGTGCCAGCAGTGAGGCGGCTAGCGGGACAGATACGCAGTATTTT.

This clone is labeled as medium-sized. The rearrangement links TRBV6-1 to TRBJ1-5; no firm D call. From germline, CDR1 is MNHNS and CDR2 SASEGT. The CDR3 runs 13 residues. V shed 5 bases and J shed 6 bases, with 11 bases lying between them. CDR3 in DNA: TGTGCCAGCAGTCCGCGGGAGGGTCAGCCCCAGCATTTT. The encoded protein is CASSPREGQPQHF.

This clone was observed at least ten times. The rearrangement uses TRBV28 and TRBJ2-3; perhaps TRBD2 as D (5 bases). The germline V and J ends were trimmed by 2 bases and 0 bases, with 12 bases remaining between them. The CDR3 totals 16 residues. From germline, CDR1 is MDHEN and CDR2 SYDVKM. The CDR3 reads CASSLDRAASTDTQYF. In DNA, the CDR3 is TGTGCCAGCAGTTTAGACCGAGCGGCTAGCACAGATACGCAGTATTTT.

Within the sample, this clone is medium-sized. The J gene is TRBJ2-1, the V gene TRBV7-2; D remains ambiguous. This CDR3 has 17 amino acids. The germline V and J ends were trimmed by 1 base and 4 bases, with 17 bases remaining between them. Germline V gene sequence: CDR1 SGHTA, CDR2 FQGNSA. The CDR3 here is CASSLGWGRVGYNEQFF. The CDR3 coding sequence is TGTGCCAGCAGCTTAGGTTGGGGTAGAGTGGGATACAATGAGCAGTTCTTC.

The sample holds many counts of this clone. The chain uses TRBV28 and TRBJ2-5; D remains unclear. This CDR3 is 14 amino acids long. Germline V gives CDR1 MDHEN, CDR2 SYDVKM. V gave up 1 base and J gave up 2 bases, with 8 bases separating them. CDR3 in DNA: TGTGCCAGCAGTTTATTGGGAAAACAAGAGACCCAGTACTTC. The encoded protein is CASSLLGKQETQYF.